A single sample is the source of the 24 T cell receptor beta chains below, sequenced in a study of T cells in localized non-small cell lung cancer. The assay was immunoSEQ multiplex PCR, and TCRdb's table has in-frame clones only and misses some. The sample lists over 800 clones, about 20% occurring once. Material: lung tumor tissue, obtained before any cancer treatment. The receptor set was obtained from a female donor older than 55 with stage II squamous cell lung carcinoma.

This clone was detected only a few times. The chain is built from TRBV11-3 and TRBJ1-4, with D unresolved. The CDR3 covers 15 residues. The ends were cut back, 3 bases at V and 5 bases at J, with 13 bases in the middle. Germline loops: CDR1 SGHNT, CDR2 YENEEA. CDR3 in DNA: TGTGCCAGCAGCTTGGGAAGAGGCCCGAATGAAAAACTGTTTTTT. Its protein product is CASSLGRGPNEKLFF.

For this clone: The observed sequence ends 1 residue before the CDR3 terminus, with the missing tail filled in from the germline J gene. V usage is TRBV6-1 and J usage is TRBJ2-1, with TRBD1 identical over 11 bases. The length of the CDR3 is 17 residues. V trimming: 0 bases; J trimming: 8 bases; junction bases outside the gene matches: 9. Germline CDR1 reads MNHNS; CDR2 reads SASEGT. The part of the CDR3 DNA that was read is TGTGCCAGCAGTGAAGCCTCTGGACAGGGGGCTTGGGATGAGCAGTTC. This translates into CASSEASGQGAWDEQF. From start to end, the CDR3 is CASSEASGQGAWDEQFF.

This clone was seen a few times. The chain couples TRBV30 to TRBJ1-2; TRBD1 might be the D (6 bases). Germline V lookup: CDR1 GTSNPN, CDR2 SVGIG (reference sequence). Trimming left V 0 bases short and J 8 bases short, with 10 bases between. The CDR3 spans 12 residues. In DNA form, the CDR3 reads TGTGCCTGGAGTGTTACAGGGCTAGGCTACACCTTC. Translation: CAWSVTGLGYTF.

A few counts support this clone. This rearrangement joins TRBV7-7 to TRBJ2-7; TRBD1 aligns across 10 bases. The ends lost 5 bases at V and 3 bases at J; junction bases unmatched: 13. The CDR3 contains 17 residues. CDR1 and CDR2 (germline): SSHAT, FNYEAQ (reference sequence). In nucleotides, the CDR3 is TGTGCCAGCAGCACTTTCCCCACCTGGGACAGGGGCTACGAGCAGTACTTC. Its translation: CASSTFPTWDRGYEQYF.

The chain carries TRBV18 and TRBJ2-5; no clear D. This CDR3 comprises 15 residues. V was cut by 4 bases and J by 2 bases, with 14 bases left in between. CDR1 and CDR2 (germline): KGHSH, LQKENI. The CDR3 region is CASSQTAPPQETQYF. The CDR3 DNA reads TGTGCCAGCTCACAGACCGCCCCGCCACAAGAGACCCAGTACTTC.

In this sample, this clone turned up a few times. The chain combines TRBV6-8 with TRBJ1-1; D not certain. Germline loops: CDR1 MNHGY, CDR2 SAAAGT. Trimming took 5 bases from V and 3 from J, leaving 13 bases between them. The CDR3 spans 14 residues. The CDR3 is CASSRRGEDTEAFF. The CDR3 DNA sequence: TGTGCCAGCAGTCGACGAGGTGAGGACACTGAAGCTTTCTTT.

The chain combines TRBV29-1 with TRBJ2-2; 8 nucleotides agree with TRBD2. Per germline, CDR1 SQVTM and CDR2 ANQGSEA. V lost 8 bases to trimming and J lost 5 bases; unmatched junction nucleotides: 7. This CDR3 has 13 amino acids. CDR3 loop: CSTSGIRTGELFF. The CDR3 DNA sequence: TGCAGCACTAGCGGAATTCGTACCGGGGAGCTGTTTTTT.

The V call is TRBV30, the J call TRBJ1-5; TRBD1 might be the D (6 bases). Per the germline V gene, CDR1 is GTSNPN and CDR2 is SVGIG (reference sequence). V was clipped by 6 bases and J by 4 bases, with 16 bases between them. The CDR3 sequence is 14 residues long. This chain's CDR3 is CACEIQGSNQPQHF. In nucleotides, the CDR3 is TGTGCCTGCGAAATTCAGGGGTCAAATCAGCCCCAGCATTTT.

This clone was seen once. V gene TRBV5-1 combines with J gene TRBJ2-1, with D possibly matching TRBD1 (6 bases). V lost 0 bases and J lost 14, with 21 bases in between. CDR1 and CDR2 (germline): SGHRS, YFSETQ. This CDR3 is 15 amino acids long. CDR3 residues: CASSLASRDIPSKFF. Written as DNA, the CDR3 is TGCGCCAGCAGCTTGGCCTCACGGGACATCCCGAGCAAGTTCTTC.

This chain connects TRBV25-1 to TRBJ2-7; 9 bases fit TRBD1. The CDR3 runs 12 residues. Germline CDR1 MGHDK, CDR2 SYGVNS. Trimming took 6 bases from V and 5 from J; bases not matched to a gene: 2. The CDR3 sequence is CASRGTGNEQYF. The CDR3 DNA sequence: TGTGCCAGCAGGGGGACAGGGAACGAGCAGTACTTC.

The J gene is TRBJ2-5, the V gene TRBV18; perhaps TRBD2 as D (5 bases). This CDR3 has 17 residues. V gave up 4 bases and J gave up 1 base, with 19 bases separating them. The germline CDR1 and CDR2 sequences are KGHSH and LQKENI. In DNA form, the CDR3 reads TGTGCCAGCTCACGGGGTATGGAGCGGACCGGCCAAGAGACCCAGTACTTC. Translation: CASSRGMERTGQETQYF.

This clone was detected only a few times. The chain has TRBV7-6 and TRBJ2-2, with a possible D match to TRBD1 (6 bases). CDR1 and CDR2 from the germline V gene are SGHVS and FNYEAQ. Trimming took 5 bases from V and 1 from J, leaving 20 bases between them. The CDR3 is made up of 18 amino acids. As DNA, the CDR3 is TGTGCCAGCAGCCCCGCCCCCGTTACAGGGATGAACACCGGGGAGCTGTTTTTT. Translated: CASSPAPVTGMNTGELFF.

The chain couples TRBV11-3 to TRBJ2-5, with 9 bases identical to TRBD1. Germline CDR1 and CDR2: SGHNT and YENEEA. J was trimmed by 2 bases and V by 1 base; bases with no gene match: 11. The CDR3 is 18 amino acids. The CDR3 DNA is TGTGCCAGCAGCTTAGGACAGGGGGGGTTTGCGTTTCAAGAGACCCAGTACTTC. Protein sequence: CASSLGQGGFAFQETQYF. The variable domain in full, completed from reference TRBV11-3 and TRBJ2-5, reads EAGVVQSPRYKIIEKKQPVAFWCNPISGHNTLYWYLQNLGQGPELLIRYENEEAVDDSQLPKDRFSAERLKGVDSTLKIQPAELGDSAVYLCASSLGQGGFAFQETQYFGPGTRLLVL.

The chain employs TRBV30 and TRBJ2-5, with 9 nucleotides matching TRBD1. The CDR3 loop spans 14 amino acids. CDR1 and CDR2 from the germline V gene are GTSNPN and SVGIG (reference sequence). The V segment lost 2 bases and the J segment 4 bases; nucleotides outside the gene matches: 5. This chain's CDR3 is CAWSRDRASETQYF. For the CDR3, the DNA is TGTGCCTGGAGTAGGGACAGGGCCTCAGAGACCCAGTACTTC. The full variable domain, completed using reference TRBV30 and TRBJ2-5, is SQTIHQWPATLVQPVGSPLSLECTVEGTSNPNLYWYRQAAGRGLQLLFYSVGIGQISSEVPQNLSASRPQDRQFILSSKKLLLSDSGFYLCAWSRDRASETQYFGPGTRLLVL.

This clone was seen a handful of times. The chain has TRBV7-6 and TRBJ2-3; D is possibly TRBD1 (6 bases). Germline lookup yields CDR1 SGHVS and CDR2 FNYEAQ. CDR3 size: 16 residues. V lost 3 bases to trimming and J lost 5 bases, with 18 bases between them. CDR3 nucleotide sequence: TGTGCCAGCAGCTTGATTCAGGGGAGTGTCATAGATACGCAGTATTTT. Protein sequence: CASSLIQGSVIDTQYF.

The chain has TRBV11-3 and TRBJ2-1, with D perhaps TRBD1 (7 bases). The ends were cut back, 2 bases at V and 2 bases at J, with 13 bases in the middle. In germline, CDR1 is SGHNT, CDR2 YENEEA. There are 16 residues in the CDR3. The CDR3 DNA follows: TGTGCCAGCAGCTTAACGGAGGGGGCCGCCTACAATGAGCAGTTCTTC. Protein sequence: CASSLTEGAAYNEQFF.

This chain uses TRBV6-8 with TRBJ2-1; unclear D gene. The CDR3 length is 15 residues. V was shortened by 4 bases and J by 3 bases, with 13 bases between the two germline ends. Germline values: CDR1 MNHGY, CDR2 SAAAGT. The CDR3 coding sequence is TGTGCCAGCAGTTCTCCGCTGACTCGCTACAATGAGCAGTTCTTC. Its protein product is CASSSPLTRYNEQFF.

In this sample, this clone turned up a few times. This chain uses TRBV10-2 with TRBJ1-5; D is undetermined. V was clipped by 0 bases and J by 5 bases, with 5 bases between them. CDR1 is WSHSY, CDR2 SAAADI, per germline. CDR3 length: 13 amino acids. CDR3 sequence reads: CASSESMDQPQHF. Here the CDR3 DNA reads TGCGCCAGCAGTGAGTCTATGGATCAGCCCCAGCATTTT.

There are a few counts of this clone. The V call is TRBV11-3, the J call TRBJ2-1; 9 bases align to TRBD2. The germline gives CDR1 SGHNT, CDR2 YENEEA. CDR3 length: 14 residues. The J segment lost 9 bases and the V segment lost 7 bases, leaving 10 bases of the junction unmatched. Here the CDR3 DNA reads TGTGCCAGCACCCTTAGCGGGAGCGGGCGTGAGCAGTTCTTC. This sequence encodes CASTLSGSGREQFF.

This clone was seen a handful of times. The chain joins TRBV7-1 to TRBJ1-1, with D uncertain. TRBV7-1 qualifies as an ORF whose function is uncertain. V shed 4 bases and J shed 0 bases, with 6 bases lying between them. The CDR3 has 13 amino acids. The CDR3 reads CASSFTVNTEAFF. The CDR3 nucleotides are TGTGCCAGCAGCTTTACAGTGAACACTGAAGCTTTCTTT.

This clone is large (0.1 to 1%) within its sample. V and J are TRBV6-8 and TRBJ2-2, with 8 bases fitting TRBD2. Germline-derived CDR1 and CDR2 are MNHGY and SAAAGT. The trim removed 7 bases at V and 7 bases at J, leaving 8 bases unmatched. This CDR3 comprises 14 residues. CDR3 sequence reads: CASTSLAEIGELFF. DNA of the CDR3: TGTGCCAGCACCTCACTAGCGGAGATCGGGGAGCTGTTTTTT.

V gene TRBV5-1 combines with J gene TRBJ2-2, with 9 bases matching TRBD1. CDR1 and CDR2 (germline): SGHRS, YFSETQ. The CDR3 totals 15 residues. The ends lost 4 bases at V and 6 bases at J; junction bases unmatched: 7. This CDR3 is CASSGGQGGAGELFF. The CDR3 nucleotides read TGCGCCAGCAGCGGGGGACAGGGAGGTGCCGGGGAGCTGTTTTTT.

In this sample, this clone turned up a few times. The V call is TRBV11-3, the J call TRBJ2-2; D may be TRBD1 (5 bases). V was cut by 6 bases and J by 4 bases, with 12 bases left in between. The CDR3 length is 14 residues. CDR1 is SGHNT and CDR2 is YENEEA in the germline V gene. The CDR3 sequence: CASRLTEPTGELFF. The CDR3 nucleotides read TGTGCCAGCAGGTTGACAGAACCCACCGGGGAGCTGTTTTTT.

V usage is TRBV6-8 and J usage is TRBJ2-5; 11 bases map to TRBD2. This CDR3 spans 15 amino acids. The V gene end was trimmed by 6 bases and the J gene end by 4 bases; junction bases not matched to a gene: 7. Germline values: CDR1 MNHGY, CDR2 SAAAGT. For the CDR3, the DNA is TGTGCCAGCAGGGAACTAGCGGGGGCAGGAGAGACCCAGTACTTC. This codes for CASRELAGAGETQYF.